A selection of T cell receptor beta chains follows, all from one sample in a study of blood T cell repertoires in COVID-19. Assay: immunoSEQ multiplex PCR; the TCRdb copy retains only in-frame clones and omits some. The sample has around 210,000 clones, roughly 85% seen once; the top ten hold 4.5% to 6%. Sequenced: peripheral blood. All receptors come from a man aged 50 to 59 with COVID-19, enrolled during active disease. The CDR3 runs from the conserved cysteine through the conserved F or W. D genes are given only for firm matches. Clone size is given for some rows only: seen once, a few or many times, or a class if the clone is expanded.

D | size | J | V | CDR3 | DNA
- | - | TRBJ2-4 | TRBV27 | CASSDNKVQYF | TGTGCCAGCTCAGACAACAAGGTTCAGTACTTC
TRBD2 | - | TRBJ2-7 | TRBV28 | CASSLSMRGYEQYF | TGTGCCAGCAGTTTATCGATGCGGGGGTACGAGCAGTACTTC
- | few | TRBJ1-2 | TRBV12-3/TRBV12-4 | CASSPRRYGYTF | TGTGCCAGCAGTCCCAGGCGCTATGGCTACACCTTC
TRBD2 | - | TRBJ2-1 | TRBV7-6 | CASSSSGGARNEQFF | TGTGCCAGCAGCTCTAGCGGGGGGGCCAGGAATGAGCAGTTCTTC
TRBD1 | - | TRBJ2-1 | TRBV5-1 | CASSLQGQGSDEQFF | TGCGCCAGCAGCTTGCAGGGACAGGGTAGCGATGAGCAGTTCTTC
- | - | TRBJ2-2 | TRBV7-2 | CASSPRVAVYTGELFF | TGTGCCAGCAGCCCCCGGGTAGCGGTGTACACCGGGGAGCTGTTTTTT
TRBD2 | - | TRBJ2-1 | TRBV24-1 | CATSDPSGGTYNEQFF | TGTGCCACCAGTGATCCATCGGGGGGAACCTACAATGAGCAGTTCTTC
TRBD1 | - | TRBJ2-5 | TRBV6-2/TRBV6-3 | CASSTQGQGETQYF | TGTGCCAGCAGCACTCAGGGACAGGGGGAGACCCAGTACTTC
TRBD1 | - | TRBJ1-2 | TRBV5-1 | CASSLGRGDGYTF | TGCGCCAGCAGCTTGGGCAGGGGGGATGGCTACACCTTC
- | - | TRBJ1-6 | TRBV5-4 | CASSLAPRGDGNSPLHF | TGTGCCAGCAGCTTGGCCCCTCGGGGGGACGGTAATTCACCCCTCCACTTT
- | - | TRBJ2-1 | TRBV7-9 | CASSLVQTRANEQFF | TGTGCCAGCAGCTTAGTACAGACTAGGGCCAATGAGCAGTTCTTC
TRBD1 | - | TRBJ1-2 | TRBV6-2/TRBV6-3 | CASSYDREYGYTF | TGTGCCAGCAGTTACGACAGGGAATACGGCTACACCTTC
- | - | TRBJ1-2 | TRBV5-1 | CASSWTGGSDGYTF | TGCGCCAGCAGCTGGACTGGGGGGTCGGATGGCTACACCTTC
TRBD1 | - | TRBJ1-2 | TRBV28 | CASSSPRTGASYGYTF | TGTGCCAGCAGTTCTCCCCGGACAGGGGCCAGCTATGGCTACACCTTC
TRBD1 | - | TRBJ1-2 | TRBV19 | CASSMGQGAEGYGYTF | TGTGCCAGTAGTATGGGACAGGGGGCGGAAGGCTATGGCTACACCTTC